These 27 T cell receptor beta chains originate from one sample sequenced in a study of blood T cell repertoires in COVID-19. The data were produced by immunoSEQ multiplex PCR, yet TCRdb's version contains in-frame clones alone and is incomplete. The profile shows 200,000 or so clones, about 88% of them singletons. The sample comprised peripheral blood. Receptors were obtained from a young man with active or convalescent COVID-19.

The CDR3, as DNA: TGTGCCAGCAGCTCCCTTCAGGGGACGAGAGTTGGCTACACCTTC. Encoded protein: CASSSLQGTRVGYTF. The chain couples TRBV11-3 to TRBJ1-2; tentative D call: TRBD1 (6 bases). The CDR3 length is 15 residues. CDR1 SGHNT and CDR2 YENEEA come from the germline V gene. V was trimmed by 4 bases and J by 7 bases, leaving 19 bases between them.

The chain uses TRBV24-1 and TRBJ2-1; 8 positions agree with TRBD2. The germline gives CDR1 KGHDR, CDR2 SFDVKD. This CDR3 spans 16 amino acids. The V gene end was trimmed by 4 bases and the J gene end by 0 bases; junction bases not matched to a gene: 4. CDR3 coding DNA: TGTGCCACCAGTGACCCGAGCGGGAGCTCCTACAATGAGCAGTTCTTC. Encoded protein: CATSDPSGSSYNEQFF.

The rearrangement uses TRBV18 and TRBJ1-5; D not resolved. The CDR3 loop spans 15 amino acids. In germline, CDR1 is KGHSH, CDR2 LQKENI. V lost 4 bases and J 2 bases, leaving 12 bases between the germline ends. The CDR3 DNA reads TGTGCCAGCTCACTCGAGGGAAAGGGCAATCAGCCCCAGCATTTT. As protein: CASSLEGKGNQPQHF.

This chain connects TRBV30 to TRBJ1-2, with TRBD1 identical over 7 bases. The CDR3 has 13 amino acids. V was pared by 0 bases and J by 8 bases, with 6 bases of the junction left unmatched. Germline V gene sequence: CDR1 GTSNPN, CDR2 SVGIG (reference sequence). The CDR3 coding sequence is TGTGCCTGGAGTGTCGACAGGGCGGGCGGCTACACCTTC. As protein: CAWSVDRAGGYTF.

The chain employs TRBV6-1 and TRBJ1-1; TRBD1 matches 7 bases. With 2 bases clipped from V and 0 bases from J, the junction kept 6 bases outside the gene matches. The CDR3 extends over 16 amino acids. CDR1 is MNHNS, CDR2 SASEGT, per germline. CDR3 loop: CASSETRTGLNTEAFF. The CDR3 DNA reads TGTGCCAGCAGTGAAACACGGACAGGACTGAACACTGAAGCTTTCTTT.

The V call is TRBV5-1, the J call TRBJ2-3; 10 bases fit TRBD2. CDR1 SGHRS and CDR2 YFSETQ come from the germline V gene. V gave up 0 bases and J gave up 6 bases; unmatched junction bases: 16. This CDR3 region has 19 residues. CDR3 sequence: CASSLEFSRSGGVGDTQYF. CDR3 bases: TGCGCCAGCAGCTTGGAGTTTAGCCGGAGCGGGGGGGTAGGGGATACGCAGTATTTT.

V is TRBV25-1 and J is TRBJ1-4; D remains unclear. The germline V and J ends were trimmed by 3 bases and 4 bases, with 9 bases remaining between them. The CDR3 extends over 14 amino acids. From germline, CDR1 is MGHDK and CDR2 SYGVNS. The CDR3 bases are TGTGCCAGCAGTGACCACAGCTATAATGAAAAACTGTTTTTT. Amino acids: CASSDHSYNEKLFF. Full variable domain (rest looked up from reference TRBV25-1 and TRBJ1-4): EADIYQTPRYLVIGTGKKITLECSQTMGHDKMYWYQQDPGMELHLIHYSYGVNSTEKGDLSSESTVSRIRTEHFPLTLESARPSHTSQYLCASSDHSYNEKLFFGSGTQLSVL.

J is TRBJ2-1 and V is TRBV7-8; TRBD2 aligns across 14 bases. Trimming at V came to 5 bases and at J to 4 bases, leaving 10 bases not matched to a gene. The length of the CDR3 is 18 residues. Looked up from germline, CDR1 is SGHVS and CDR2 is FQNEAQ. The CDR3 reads CASSRTSGGSPLYNEQFF. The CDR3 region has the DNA TGTGCCAGCAGCCGGACTAGCGGGGGGTCTCCTCTATACAATGAGCAGTTCTTC.

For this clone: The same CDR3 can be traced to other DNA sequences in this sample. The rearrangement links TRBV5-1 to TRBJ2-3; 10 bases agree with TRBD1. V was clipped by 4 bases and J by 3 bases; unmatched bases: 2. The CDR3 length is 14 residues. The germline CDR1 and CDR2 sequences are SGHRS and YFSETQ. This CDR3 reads CASSPDRGTDTQYF. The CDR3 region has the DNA TGCGCCAGCAGCCCGGACAGGGGGACAGATACGCAGTATTTT.

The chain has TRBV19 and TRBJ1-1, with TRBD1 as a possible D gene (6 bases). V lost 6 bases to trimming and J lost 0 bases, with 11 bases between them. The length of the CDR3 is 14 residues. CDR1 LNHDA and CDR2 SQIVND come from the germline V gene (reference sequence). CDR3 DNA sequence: TGTGCCAGTAGCCCGACAGGTTTGAACACTGAAGCTTTCTTT. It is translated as CASSPTGLNTEAFF. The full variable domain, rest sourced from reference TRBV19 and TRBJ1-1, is DGGITQSPKYLFRKEGQNVTLSCEQNLNHDAMYWYRQDPGQGLRLIYYSQIVNDFQKGDIAEGYSVSREKKESFPLTVTSAQKNPTAFYLCASSPTGLNTEAFFGQGTRLTVV.

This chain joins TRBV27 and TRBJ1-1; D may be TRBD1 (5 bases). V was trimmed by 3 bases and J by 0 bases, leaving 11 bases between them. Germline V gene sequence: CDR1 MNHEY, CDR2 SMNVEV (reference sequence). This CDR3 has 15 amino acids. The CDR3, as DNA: TGTGCCAGCAGTTTGAGTAACAGGTTGAACACTGAAGCTTTCTTT. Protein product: CASSLSNRLNTEAFF.

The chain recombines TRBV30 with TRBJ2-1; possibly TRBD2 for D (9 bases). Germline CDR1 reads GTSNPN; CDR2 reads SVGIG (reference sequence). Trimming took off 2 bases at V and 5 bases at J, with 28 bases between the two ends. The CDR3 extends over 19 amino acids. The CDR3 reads CAWSPPDRVPAGGDNEQFF. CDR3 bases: TGTGCCTGGAGTCCCCCGGACAGGGTACCAGCGGGGGGCGACAATGAGCAGTTCTTC.

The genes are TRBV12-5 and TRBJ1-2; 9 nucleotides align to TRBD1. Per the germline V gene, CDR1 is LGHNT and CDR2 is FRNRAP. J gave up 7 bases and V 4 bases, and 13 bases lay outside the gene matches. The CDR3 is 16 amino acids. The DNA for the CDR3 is TGTGCTAGTGGTTCGGGACAGGGCTATGGGCGGGCTGGCTACACCTTC. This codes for CASGSGQGYGRAGYTF.

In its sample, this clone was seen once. The CDR3 here is CAWGTGLGNQPQHF. The CDR3 nucleotides read TGTGCCTGGGGTACAGGTTTAGGCAATCAGCCCCAGCATTTT. The J gene is TRBJ1-5, the V gene TRBV30, with D maybe TRBD1 (5 bases). In germline, CDR1 is GTSNPN, CDR2 SVGIG (reference sequence). The CDR3 length is 14 residues. Trimming cost V 5 bases and J 2 bases, with 13 bases left between them.

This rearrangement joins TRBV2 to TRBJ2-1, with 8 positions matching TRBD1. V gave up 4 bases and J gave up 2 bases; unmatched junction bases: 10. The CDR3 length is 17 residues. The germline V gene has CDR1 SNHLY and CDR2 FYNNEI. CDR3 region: CASSGASDRDPYNEQFF. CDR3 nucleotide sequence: TGTGCCAGCAGTGGTGCCTCGGACAGGGACCCCTACAATGAGCAGTTCTTC.

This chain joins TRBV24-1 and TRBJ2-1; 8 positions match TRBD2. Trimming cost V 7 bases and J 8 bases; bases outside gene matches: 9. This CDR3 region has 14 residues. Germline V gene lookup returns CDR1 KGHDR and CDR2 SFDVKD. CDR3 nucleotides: TGTGCCACCAGAGAAGAGCGGGAGAGCGATGAGCAGTTCTTC. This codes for CATREERESDEQFF.

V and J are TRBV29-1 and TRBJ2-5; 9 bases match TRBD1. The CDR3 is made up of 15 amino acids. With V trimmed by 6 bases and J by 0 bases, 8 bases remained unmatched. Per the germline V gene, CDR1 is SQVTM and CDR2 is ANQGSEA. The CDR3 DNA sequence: TGCAGCGTCCCCGGACAGGGGCCGGACCAAGAGACCCAGTACTTC. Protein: CSVPGQGPDQETQYF.

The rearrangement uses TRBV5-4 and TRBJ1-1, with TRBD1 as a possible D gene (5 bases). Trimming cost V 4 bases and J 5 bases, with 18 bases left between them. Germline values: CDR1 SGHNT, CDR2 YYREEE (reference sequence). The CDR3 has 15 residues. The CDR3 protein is CASSTTAGLLTEAFF. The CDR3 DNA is TGTGCCAGCAGCACAACCGCGGGGCTTTTGACTGAAGCTTTCTTT.

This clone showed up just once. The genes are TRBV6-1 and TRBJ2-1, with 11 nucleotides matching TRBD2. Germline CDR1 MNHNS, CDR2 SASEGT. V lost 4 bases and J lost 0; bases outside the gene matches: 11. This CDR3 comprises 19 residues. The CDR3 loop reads CASSVTSGTGGSSYNEQFF. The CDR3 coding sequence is TGTGCCAGCAGTGTGACTAGCGGGACCGGGGGGAGCTCCTACAATGAGCAGTTCTTC.

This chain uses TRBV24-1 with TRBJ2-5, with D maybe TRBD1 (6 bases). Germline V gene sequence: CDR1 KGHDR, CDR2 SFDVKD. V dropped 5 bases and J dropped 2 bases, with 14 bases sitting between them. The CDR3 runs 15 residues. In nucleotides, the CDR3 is TGTGCCACCAGTGCCCACGGACAGAATCAAGAGACCCAGTACTTC. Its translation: CATSAHGQNQETQYF.

CDR3 DNA sequence: TGCAGCGTTGAAAGGCCTAGCGGGGGGAGCACAGATACGCAGTATTTT. It yields the protein CSVERPSGGSTDTQYF. The chain has TRBV29-1 and TRBJ2-3; 11 bases are shared with TRBD2. V dropped 2 bases and J dropped 0; count of bases not matched to a gene: 4. The CDR3 is 16 residues long. In germline, CDR1 is SQVTM, CDR2 ANQGSEA.

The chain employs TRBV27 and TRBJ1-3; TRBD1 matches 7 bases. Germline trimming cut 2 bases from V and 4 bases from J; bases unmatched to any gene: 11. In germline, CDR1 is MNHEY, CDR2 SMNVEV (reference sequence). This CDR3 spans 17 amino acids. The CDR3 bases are TGTGCCAGCAGTTTACTGAGTGGGGGACAGCGAGGAAACACCATATATTTT. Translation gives CASSLLSGGQRGNTIYF.

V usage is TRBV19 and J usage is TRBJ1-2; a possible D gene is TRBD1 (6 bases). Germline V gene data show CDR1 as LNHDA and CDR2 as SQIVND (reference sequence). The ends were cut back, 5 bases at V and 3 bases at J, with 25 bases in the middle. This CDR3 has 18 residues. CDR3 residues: CASSPHPGTGRVDYGYTF. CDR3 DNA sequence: TGTGCCAGTAGTCCGCACCCCGGAACAGGGCGCGTCGACTATGGCTACACCTTC.

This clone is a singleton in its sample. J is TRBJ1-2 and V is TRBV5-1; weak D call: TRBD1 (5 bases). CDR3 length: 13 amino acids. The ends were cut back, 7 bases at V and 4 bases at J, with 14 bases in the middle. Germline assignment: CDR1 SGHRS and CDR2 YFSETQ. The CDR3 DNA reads TGCGCCAGCCACCCTCAGGGCGGCTATGGCTACACCTTC. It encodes CASHPQGGYGYTF.

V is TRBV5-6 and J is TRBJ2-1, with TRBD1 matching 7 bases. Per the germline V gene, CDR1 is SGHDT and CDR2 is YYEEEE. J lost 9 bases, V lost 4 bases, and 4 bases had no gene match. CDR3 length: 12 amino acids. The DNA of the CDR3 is TGTGCCAGCAGCAGGGACAGCCCTGAGCAGTTCTTC. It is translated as CASSRDSPEQFF.

This CDR3 reads CASSPRTGPNTEAFF. CDR3 DNA sequence: TGTGCCAGCAGCCCTAGGACAGGACCGAACACTGAAGCTTTCTTT. This chain links TRBV11-2 with TRBJ1-1; TRBD1 aligns across 7 bases. Trimming removed 5 bases from V and 1 base from J; junction bases left unmatched: 7. Germline values: CDR1 SGHAT, CDR2 FQNNGV. The CDR3 length is 15 residues. The complete variable domain, with remaining parts taken from reference TRBV11-2 and TRBJ1-1, reads EAGVAQSPRYKIIEKRQSVAFWCNPISGHATLYWYQQILGQGPKLLIQFQNNGVVDDSQLPKDRFSAERLKGVDSTLKIQPAKLEDSAVYLCASSPRTGPNTEAFFGQGTRLTVV.

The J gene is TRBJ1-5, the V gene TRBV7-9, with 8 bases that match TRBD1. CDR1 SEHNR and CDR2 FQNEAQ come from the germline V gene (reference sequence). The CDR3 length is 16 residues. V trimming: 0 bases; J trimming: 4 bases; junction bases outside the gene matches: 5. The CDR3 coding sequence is TGTGCCAGCAGCTTAGCCGGGACAGGAGGGAATCAGCCCCAGCATTTT. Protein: CASSLAGTGGNQPQHF.